The source of this T cell receptor (beta chain) is a study of cytomegalovirus exposure and HLA in healthy donors. On this clone: As yet, its antigen is unknown.

The length of the CDR3 is 16 residues. CDR1 is LNHDA, CDR2 SQIVND, per germline (reference sequence). The V gene lost 5 bases and the J gene lost 3 bases, with 19 bases spanning the gap. With 60 Vbeta and 13 Jbeta primers, the PCR was carried out. The repertoire was sequenced with immunoSEQ multiplex PCR; TCRdb's copy has only in-frame clones and lacks some. The data contain 200,000 or so clones, approximately 82% of them singletons. Broader study findings: An assumption of roughly uniform sequencing depth across donors underlay the presence/absence analyses. In a later analysis, TCR beta V- and J-gene trimming was associated with a missense DCLRE1C variant.

Sequenced material: PBMCs. The clonotype comes from a man aged 18 to 30 in good health and CMV-seronegative. The V call is TRBV19, the J call TRBJ1-2, with D tentatively TRBD1 (6 bases). CDR3 DNA: TGTGCCAGTAGTCCTGAATTGGGGGGGCACGACTATGGCTACACCTTC. Its protein product is CASSPELGGHDYGYTF.